The clone carrying this T cell receptor beta chain occurred many times. Its antigen is not known. CDR1 is MNHNS, CDR2 SASEGT, per germline. V was clipped by 6 bases and J by 1 base; unmatched bases: 5. This CDR3 contains 15 residues. The record originates from a study of CD8 T cells in ankylosing spondylitis. The study's findings and limits: Relatively scarce in peripheral blood, disease-linked clones were CD8+.

TCRdb itself ran the 5' RACE reads through MiXCR, one entry per CDR3 protein. The repertoire holds about 220,000 distinct CDR3 sequences, with 10% to 13% as singletons. The clonotype was recovered from a male donor with ankylosing spondylitis or in good health (not recorded which). V and J are TRBV6-1 and TRBJ2-3, with 9 bases lining up with TRBD2. Sequenced sample: blood, either unsorted or a sorted T cell fraction (not recorded which). The CDR3 nucleotides are TGTGCCAGCAGAACGAGACTAGCGGGCACAGATACGCAGTATTTT. This sequence encodes CASRTRLAGTDTQYF.